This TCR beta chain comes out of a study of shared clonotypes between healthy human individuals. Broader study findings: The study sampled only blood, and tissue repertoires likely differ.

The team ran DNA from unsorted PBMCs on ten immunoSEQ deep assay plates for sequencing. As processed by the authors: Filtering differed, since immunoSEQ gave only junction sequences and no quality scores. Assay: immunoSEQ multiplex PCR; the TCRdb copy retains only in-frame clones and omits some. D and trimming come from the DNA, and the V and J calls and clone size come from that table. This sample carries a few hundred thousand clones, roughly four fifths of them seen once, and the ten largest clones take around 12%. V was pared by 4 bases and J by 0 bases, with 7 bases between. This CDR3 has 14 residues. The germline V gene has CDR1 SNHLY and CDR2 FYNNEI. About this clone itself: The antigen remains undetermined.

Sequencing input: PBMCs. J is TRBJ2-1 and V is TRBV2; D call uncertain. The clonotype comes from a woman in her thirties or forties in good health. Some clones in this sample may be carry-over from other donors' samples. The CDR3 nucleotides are TGTGCCAGCAGTGGGCGGAGCTCCTACAATGAGCAGTTCTTC. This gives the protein CASSGRSSYNEQFF.